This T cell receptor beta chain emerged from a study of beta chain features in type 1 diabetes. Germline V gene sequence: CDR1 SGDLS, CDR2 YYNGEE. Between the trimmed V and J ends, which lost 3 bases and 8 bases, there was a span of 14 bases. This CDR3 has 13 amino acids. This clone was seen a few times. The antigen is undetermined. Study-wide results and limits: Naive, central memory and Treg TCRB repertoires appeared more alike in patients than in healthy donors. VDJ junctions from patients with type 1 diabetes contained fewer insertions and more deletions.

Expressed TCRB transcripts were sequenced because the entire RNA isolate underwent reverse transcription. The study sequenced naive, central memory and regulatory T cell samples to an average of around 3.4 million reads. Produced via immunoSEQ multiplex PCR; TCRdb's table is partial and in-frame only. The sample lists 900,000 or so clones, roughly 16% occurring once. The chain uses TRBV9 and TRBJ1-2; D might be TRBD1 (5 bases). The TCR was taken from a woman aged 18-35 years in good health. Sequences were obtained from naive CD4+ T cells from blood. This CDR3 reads CASSEGQDSGYTF. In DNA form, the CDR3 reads TGTGCCAGCAGCGAGGGGCAGGATTCAGGCTACACCTTC.